Ten or more counts support the clone carrying this T cell receptor beta chain. Unique molecular identifiers were used in preparing the TCRbeta library. In TCRdb, the PCR reads were re-called with MiXCR into one record per CDR3 protein. The sample yields some 250,000 distinct CDR3 sequences, about 12% seen once. This specimen belongs to a study of T-cell reconstitution after alpha-beta-depleted transplantation in children. The germline V gene encodes CDR1 KGHSH and CDR2 LQKENI. The CDR3 runs 13 residues. V was trimmed by 1 base and J by 2 bases, leaving 6 bases between them. The rearrangement links TRBV18 to TRBJ2-7; perhaps TRBD1 as D (5 bases). Sequencing used PBMCs from the stem cell graft donor, obtained from the stem cell graft. The TCR originated in a human donor who donated a stem cell graft to a child with acute lymphoblastic leukemia. The CDR3 DNA reads as TGTGCCAGCTCACCACAGGGGACCTACGAGCAGTACTTC. Amino acids: CASSPQGTYEQYF. Complete variable domain (other parts from reference TRBV18 and TRBJ2-7): NAGVMQNPRHLVRRRGQEARLRCSPMKGHSHVYWYRQLPEEGLKFMVYLQKENIIDESGMPKERFSAEFPKEGPSILRIQQVVRGDSAAYFCASSPQGTYEQYFGPGTRLTVT.